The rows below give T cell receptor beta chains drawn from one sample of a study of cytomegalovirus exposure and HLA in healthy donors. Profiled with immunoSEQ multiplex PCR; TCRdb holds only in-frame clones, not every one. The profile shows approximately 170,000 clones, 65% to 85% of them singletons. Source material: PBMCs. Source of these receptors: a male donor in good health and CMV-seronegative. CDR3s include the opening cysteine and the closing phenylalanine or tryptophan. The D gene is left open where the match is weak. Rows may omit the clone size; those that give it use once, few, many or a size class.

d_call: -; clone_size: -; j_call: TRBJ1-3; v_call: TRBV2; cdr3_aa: CASSATGFGNTIYF; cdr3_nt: TGTGCCAGCAGTGCAACAGGGTTTGGAAACACCATATATTTT
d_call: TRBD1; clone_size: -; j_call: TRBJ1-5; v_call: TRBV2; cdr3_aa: CASSELITGGKGNQPQHF; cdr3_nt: TGTGCCAGCAGTGAACTTATAACAGGGGGCAAAGGCAATCAGCCCCAGCATTTT
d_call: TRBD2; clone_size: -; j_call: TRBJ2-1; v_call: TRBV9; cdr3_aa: CASSVGLAGRHEQFF; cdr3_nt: TGTGCCAGCAGCGTGGGACTAGCGGGGAGGCATGAGCAGTTCTTC
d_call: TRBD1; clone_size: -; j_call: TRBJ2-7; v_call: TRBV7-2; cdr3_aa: CASNPGQSQQYF; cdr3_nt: TGTGCCAGCAACCCGGGACAGTCACAGCAGTACTTC
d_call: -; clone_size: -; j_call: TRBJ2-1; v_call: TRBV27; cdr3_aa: CASSLVFTGILRNEQFF; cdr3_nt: TGTGCCAGCAGTCTCGTCTTTACAGGCATATTAAGAAATGAGCAGTTCTTC
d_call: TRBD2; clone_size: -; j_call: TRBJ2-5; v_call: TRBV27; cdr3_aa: CASRGLAGYQETQYF; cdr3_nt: TGTGCCAGCAGGGGACTAGCGGGGTACCAAGAGACCCAGTACTTC
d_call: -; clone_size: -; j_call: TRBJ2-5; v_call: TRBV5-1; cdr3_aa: CASSFLAGRGEETQYF; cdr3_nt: TGCGCCAGCAGCTTCCTGGCCGGGAGAGGGGAAGAGACCCAGTACTTC
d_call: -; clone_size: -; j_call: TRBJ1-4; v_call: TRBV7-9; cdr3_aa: CASNEIPTPGDTNEKLFF; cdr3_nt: TGTGCCAGCAACGAAATACCGACCCCAGGGGACACTAATGAAAAACTGTTTTTT
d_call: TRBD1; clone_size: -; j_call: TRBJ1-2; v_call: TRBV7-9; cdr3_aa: CASSLFKDRNYGYTF; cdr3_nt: TGTGCCAGCAGCTTATTCAAGGACAGGAACTATGGCTACACCTTC
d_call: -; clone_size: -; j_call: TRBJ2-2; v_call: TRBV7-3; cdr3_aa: CASRLTVTGELFF; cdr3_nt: TGTGCCAGCAGGTTGACAGTCACCGGGGAGCTGTTTTTT
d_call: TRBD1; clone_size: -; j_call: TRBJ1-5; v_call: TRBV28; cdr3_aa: CASSARRDRESARYQPQHF; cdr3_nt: TGTGCCAGCAGCGCCCGCCGGGACAGGGAATCCGCGCGGTATCAGCCCCAGCATTTT
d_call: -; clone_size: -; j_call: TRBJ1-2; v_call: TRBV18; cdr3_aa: CASSPLLEAGGYTF; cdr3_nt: TGTGCCAGCTCACCACTCCTGGAAGCGGGTGGCTACACCTTC
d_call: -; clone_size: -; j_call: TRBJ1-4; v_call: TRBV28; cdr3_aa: CASSQDSEGEKLFF; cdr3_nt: TGTGCCAGCAGCCAGGACAGTGAGGGTGAAAAACTGTTTTTT
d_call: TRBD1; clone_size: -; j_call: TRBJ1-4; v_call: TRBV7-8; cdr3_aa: CASSPHTGTGSIAVREKLFF; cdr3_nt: TGTGCCAGCAGCCCACACACCGGGACAGGCTCTATCGCGGTCCGTGAAAAACTGTTTTTT
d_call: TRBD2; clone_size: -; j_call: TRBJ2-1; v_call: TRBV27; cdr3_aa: CASTPGLAGGMSYNEQFF; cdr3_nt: TGTGCCAGCACCCCAGGACTAGCGGGAGGGATGTCCTACAATGAGCAGTTCTTC
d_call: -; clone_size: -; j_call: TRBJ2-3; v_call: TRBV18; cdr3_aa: CASSPQQGITQYF; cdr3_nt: TGTGCCAGCTCACCACAACAGGGTATTACGCAGTATTTT
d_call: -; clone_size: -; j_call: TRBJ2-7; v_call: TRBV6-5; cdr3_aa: CASSWTSSYEQYF; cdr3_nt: TGTGCCAGCAGTTGGACATCCTCCTACGAGCAGTACTTC
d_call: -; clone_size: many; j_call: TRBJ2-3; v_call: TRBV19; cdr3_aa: CASRLSGDTQYF; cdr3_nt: TGTGCCAGTAGGCTCTCGGGAGATACGCAGTATTTT
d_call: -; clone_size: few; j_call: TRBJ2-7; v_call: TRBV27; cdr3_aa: CASSSNRHTNYEQYF; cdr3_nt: TGTGCCAGCAGTTCAAACAGGCACACGAACTACGAGCAGTACTTC
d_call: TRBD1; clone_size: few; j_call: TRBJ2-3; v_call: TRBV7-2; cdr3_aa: CASSLGRGLTDTQYF; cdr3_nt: TGTGCCAGCAGCTTGGGCAGGGGGCTGACAGATACGCAGTATTTT
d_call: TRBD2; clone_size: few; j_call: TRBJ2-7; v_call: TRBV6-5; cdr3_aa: CASSYAGGAYEQYF; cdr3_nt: TGTGCCAGCAGTTACGCGGGGGGAGCCTACGAGCAGTACTTC
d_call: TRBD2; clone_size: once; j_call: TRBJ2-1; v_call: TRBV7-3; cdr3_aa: CASSPWGSGRAYNEQFF; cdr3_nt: TGTGCCAGCAGCCCCTGGGGGAGCGGGAGGGCGTACAATGAGCAGTTCTTC
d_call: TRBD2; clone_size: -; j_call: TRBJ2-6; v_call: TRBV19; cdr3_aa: CASSMPRLAGGRGSGANVLTF; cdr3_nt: TGTGCCAGTAGTATGCCCCGACTAGCGGGGGGGCGCGGGTCTGGGGCCAACGTCCTGACTTTC
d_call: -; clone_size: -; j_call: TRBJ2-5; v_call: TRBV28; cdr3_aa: CASSPRGSGHNRETQYF; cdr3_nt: TGTGCCAGCAGTCCTAGGGGGAGCGGCCATAACCGAGAGACCCAGTACTTC
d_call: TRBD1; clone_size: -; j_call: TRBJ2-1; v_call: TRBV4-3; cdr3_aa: CASSQDRGQAPGNEQFF; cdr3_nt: TGCGCCAGCAGCCAAGATAGGGGGCAGGCCCCGGGAAATGAGCAGTTCTTC
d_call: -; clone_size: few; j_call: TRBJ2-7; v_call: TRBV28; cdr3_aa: CASTPPRGKQYF; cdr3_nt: TGTGCCAGCACCCCCCCCAGGGGCAAGCAGTACTTC
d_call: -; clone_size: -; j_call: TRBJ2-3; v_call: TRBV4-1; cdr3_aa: CASSQIQGSTDTQYF; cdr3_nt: TGCGCCAGCAGCCAGATACAGGGAAGCACAGATACGCAGTATTTT
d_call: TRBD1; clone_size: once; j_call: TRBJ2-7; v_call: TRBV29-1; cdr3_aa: CSVEDRSLGQGYGEQYF; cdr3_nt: TGCAGCGTTGAAGATCGTTCTCTAGGACAGGGGTACGGCGAGCAGTACTTC
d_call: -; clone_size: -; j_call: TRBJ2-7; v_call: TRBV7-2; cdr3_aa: CASSLDIRAGTSYEQYF; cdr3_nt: TGTGCCAGCAGCTTAGATATTCGAGCGGGCACCTCCTACGAGCAGTACTTC
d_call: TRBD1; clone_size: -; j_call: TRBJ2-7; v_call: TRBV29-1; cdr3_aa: CSVEDFRGQRYEQYF; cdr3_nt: TGCAGCGTTGAAGATTTTAGGGGACAGAGATACGAGCAGTACTTC
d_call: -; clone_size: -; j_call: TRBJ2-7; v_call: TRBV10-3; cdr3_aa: CAISPHEDSYEQYF; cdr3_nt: TGTGCCATTTCTCCTCACGAGGATTCCTACGAGCAGTACTTC
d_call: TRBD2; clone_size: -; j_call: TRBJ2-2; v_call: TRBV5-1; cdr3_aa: CASSLSSGSRTGELFF; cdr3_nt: TGCGCCAGCAGCTTGTCGAGCGGGAGTCGCACCGGGGAGCTGTTTTTT
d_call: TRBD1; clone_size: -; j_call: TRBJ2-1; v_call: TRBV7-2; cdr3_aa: CASSFGRDSYNEQFF; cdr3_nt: TGTGCCAGCAGCTTCGGACGGGACAGCTACAATGAGCAGTTCTTC
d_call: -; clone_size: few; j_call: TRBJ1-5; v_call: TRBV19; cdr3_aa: CASSPGVGNQPQHF; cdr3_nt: TGTGCCAGTAGCCCCGGGGTGGGCAATCAGCCCCAGCATTTT
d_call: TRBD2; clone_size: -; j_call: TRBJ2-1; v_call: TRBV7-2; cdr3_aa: CASSLTGTSGRASFF; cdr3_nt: TGTGCCAGCAGCTTGACCGGGACTAGCGGGAGGGCCTCGTTCTTC
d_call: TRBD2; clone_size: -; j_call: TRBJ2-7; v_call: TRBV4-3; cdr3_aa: CASSQVLREGYEQYF; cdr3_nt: TGCGCCAGCAGCCAAGTTCTCAGGGAGGGATACGAGCAGTACTTC
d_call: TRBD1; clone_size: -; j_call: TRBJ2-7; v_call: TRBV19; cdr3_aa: CASSASGTAYEQYF; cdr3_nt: TGTGCCAGTAGTGCTTCCGGGACAGCCTACGAGCAGTACTTC
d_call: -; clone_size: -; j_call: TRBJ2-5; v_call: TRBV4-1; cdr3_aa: CASSQDLGHPKQETQYF; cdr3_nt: TGCGCCAGCAGCCAAGATTTGGGACATCCAAAACAAGAGACCCAGTACTTC
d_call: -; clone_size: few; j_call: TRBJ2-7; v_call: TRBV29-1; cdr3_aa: CSVEGGGREQYF; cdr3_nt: TGCAGCGTTGAGGGGGGTGGGCGCGAGCAGTACTTC
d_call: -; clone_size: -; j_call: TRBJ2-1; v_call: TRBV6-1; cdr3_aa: CASSPLAGGNEQFF; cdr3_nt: TGTGCCAGCAGTCCACTCGCCGGGGGCAATGAGCAGTTCTTC
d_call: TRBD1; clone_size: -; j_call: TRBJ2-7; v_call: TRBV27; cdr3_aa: CASGPGQGYEQYF; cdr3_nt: TGTGCCAGCGGTCCGGGACAGGGGTACGAGCAGTACTTC
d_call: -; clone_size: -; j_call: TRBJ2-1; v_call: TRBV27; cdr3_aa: CASSPSGHSRGEQFF; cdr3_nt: TGTGCCAGCAGTCCCTCGGGACATTCAAGGGGTGAGCAGTTCTTC
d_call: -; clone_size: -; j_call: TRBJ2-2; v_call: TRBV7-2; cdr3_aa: CASSLLGGRANTGELFF; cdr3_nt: TGTGCCAGCAGCTTACTGGGGGGGCGGGCGAACACCGGGGAGCTGTTTTTT
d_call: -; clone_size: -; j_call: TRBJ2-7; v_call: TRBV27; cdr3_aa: CASSGTPSTYEQYF; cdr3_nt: TGTGCCAGCAGTGGGACACCGTCGACCTACGAGCAGTACTTC
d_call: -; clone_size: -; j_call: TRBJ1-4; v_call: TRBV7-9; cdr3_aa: CASSLQGWTVEF; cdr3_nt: TGTGCCAGCAGCTTACAAGGCTGGACAGTGGAGTTT
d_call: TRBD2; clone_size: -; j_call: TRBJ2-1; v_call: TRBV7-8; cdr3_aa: CASSSPGLAGIANEQFF; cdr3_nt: TGTGCCAGCAGCAGCCCGGGACTAGCGGGGATCGCCAATGAGCAGTTCTTC
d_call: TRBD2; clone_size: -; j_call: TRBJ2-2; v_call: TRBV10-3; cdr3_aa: CAIRGGTSLNTGELFF; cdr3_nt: TGTGCCATCAGGGGGGGGACTAGCCTCAACACCGGGGAGCTGTTTTTT